The clone carrying this TCR beta chain appeared a single time. The antigen is unknown. Sequence at one end of the junction differs from germline and may be a read error. The CDR3 sequence is 13 residues long. Germline V lookup: CDR1 DFQATT, CDR2 SNEGSKA (reference sequence). It was with a sample-barcoded 5' primer and a J-beta primer mix that a second PCR of roughly 7 to 12 cycles was run. Each cDNA molecule was tagged by a template-switch adaptor that had 12 random nucleotides. TCRdb called the 5' RACE reads again in MiXCR, with one record for every CDR3 protein. The sample consists of hundreds of thousands of distinct CDR3 sequences, 29% of them appearing once. The data belong to a study of blood T cells in healthy people across ages. Study observations and caveats: Age brought a roughly linear fall in TCR beta diversity measured per million T cells. Diversity was higher, and naive CD4+ cells more numerous, in long-lived donors than in aged donors.

The receptor comes from a woman aged 80 or over in good health. V is TRBV20-1 and J is TRBJ2-3, with 12 bases fitting TRBD1. Specimen: blood. The CDR3 protein is CSAGTGGRDTKYF. The CDR3 DNA is TGCAGTGCTGGGACAGGGGGCCGAGATACGAAGTATTTT.